What follows are 30 T cell receptor beta chains derived from one specimen sequenced in a study of cytomegalovirus exposure and HLA in healthy donors. PCR was performed using 60 Vbeta and 13 Jbeta primers. Profiled with immunoSEQ multiplex PCR; TCRdb holds only in-frame clones, not every one. The sample carries around 160,000 clones, about two thirds recorded once. Sequences were obtained from PBMCs. Source of these receptors: a woman aged 18-29 years in good health and CMV-seropositive.

This chain connects TRBV7-2 to TRBJ2-5; no firm D call. This CDR3 comprises 13 residues. CDR1 is SGHTA, CDR2 FQGNSA, per germline. V shed 2 bases and J shed 7 bases, with 11 bases lying between them. This CDR3 is CASSLNRVATQYF. The DNA for the CDR3 is TGTGCCAGCAGCTTAAATAGAGTTGCGACCCAGTACTTC.

The chain joins TRBV6-5 to TRBJ1-5, with unresolved D. The length of the CDR3 is 14 residues. V shed 7 bases and J shed 0 bases, with 10 bases lying between them. Per germline, CDR1 MNHEY and CDR2 SVGAGI. The CDR3: CASNSLYSNQPQHF. The CDR3 coding sequence is TGTGCCAGCAACAGTCTTTATAGCAATCAGCCCCAGCATTTT.

The rearrangement joins TRBV7-6 to TRBJ2-1, with D possibly matching TRBD2 (5 bases). V was pared by 5 bases and J by 7 bases, with 24 bases between. The germline V gene has CDR1 SGHVS and CDR2 FNYEAQ. CDR3 size: 17 residues. The CDR3 here is CASSLIPRLRGGNEQFF. The CDR3 nucleotides read TGTGCCAGCAGCCTAATCCCCCGGTTGAGAGGCGGGAATGAGCAGTTCTTC.

This clone was seen a handful of times. The chain uses TRBV7-9 and TRBJ1-4, with a possible D match to TRBD1 (5 bases). Germline CDR1 SEHNR, CDR2 FQNEAQ (reference sequence). The CDR3 totals 15 residues. V gave up 3 bases and J gave up 5 bases, with 13 bases separating them. Written as DNA, the CDR3 is TGTGCCAGCAGCTTCAGTGGGGCAATGAATGAAAAACTGTTTTTT. The encoded protein is CASSFSGAMNEKLFF. The full variable domain, in which reference TRBV7-9 and TRBJ1-4 provide the parts outside the CDR3, is DTGVSQNPRHKITKRGQNVTFRCDPISEHNRLYWYRQTLGQGPEFLTYFQNEAQLEKSRLLSDRFSAERPKGSFSTLEIQRTEQGDSAMYLCASSFSGAMNEKLFFGSGTQLSVL.

The CDR3 DNA reads TGTGCCATCAGTGATAAGGCTAGCGGGGGCAATGAGCAGTTCTTC. It yields the protein CAISDKASGGNEQFF. This chain connects TRBV10-3 to TRBJ2-1; TRBD2 aligns across 10 bases. V lost 3 bases to trimming and J lost 6 bases; unmatched junction nucleotides: 5. From germline, CDR1 is ENHRY and CDR2 SYGVKD. This CDR3 contains 15 residues.

This chain connects TRBV15 to TRBJ2-2; the match to TRBD2 covers 11 bases. This CDR3 is 15 amino acids long. V shed 3 bases, J shed 3 bases, and the junction held 0 bases outside the gene matches. Germline loops: CDR1 LNHNV, CDR2 YYDKDF (reference sequence). The CDR3 region is CATSRGLADTGELFF. The CDR3, as DNA: TGTGCCACCAGCAGGGGACTAGCGGACACCGGGGAGCTGTTTTTT.

The V and J genes are TRBV30 and TRBJ1-4, with D hard to call. V was clipped by 0 bases and J by 6 bases, with 8 bases between them. Germline CDR1 is GTSNPN and CDR2 is SVGIG (reference sequence). The CDR3 spans 13 residues. The CDR3 DNA sequence: TGTGCCTGGAGTGTAGTTCCGGATGAAAAACTGTTTTTT. This codes for CAWSVVPDEKLFF.

The table lists this clone with a few counts. The rearrangement uses TRBV2 and TRBJ2-7, with D maybe TRBD1 (7 bases). Germline values: CDR1 SNHLY, CDR2 FYNNEI. V was clipped by 10 bases and J by 4 bases, with 17 bases between them. The length of the CDR3 is 13 residues. CDR3 sequence: CATFRGDSYEQYF. As DNA, the CDR3 is TGTGCCACATTCAGGGGGGATTCTTACGAGCAGTACTTC. The entire variable domain, with the rest obtained from reference TRBV2 and TRBJ2-7, is as follows: EPEVTQTPSHQVTQMGQEVILRCVPISNHLYFYWYRQILGQKVEFLVSFYNNEISEKSEIFDDQFSVERPDGSNFTLKIRSTKLEDSAMYFCATFRGDSYEQYFGPGTRLTVT.

The rearrangement joins TRBV5-1 to TRBJ1-2; D is unclear. With 4 bases removed from V and 11 bases from J, the gap between germline ends came to 12 bases. Germline CDR1 reads SGHRS; CDR2 reads YFSETQ. There are 11 residues in the CDR3. The CDR3 DNA reads TGCGCCAGCAGCCGGGAGGGTGTGTACACCTTC. The encoded protein is CASSREGVYTF.

The chain employs TRBV19 and TRBJ2-2, with D unclear. CDR1 is LNHDA and CDR2 is SQIVND in the germline V gene (reference sequence). Deletions cut 10 bases from V and 3 bases from J, with 6 bases between. This CDR3 is 11 amino acids long. The CDR3 DNA follows: TGTGCCACCACGGACACCGGGGAGCTGTTTTTT. It codes for CATTDTGELFF.

The chain combines TRBV2 with TRBJ2-5; 10 bases align to TRBD1. V gave up 5 bases and J gave up 7 bases; unmatched junction bases: 10. CDR3 length equals 15 residues. Germline-derived CDR1 and CDR2 are SNHLY and FYNNEI. In DNA, the CDR3 is TGTGCCAGCAGTCCCGGGACAGGGGCCGAGGGGACCCAGTACTTC. Its translation is CASSPGTGAEGTQYF.

J is TRBJ2-2 and V is TRBV4-1, with 12 bases that match TRBD2. The CDR3 spans 17 residues. V trimming: 2 bases; J trimming: 6 bases; junction bases outside the gene matches: 7. Germline CDR1 reads MGHRA; CDR2 reads YSYEKL. CDR3 sequence: CASSQTSGRLRSGELFF. The CDR3 DNA is TGCGCCAGCAGCCAAACTAGCGGGAGGTTGAGATCCGGGGAGCTGTTTTTT.

As regards this clone: One junction end disagrees with the germline gene, perhaps due to a read error. The V call is TRBV27, the J call TRBJ1-2; 8 bases fit TRBD1. The CDR3 totals 12 residues. The germline CDR1 and CDR2 sequences are MNHEY and SMNVEV (reference sequence). In DNA, the CDR3 is TGTGCCAGCAGTAGTACAGGGGGTGGCTACGCCTTC. It encodes CASSSTGGGYAF.

The chain carries TRBV6-5 and TRBJ2-5; 9 bases line up with TRBD1. The CDR3 is 15 amino acids. V dropped 2 bases and J dropped 4; count of bases not matched to a gene: 5. Germline loops: CDR1 MNHEY, CDR2 SVGAGI. As DNA, the CDR3 is TGTGCCAGCAGTTACGGGACAGGGCAGGGAGAGACCCAGTACTTC. Its translation is CASSYGTGQGETQYF.

The chain has TRBV30 and TRBJ2-7; TRBD1 matches at 10 bases. This CDR3 spans 15 amino acids. CDR1 is GTSNPN and CDR2 is SVGIG in the germline V gene (reference sequence). After removal of 0 bases from V and 0 bases from J, the junction contained 2 bases not matched to a gene. The CDR3 DNA is TGTGCCTGGAGTGTAGGACAGGGGGTCTCCTACGAGCAGTACTTC. This gives the protein CAWSVGQGVSYEQYF.

Note on this clone: In this CDR3 the conserved last residue, phenylalanine or tryptophan, is missing, so a read error is likely. The chain couples TRBV9 to TRBJ1-1; D ambiguous. Germline loops: CDR1 SGDLS, CDR2 YYNGEE. The CDR3 totals 13 residues. With 3 bases removed from V and 3 bases from J, the gap between germline ends came to 9 bases. The CDR3 loop reads CASSDGSDTEAFV. The CDR3 DNA reads TGTGCCAGCAGCGACGGATCTGACACTGAAGCTTTCGTT.

V gene TRBV19 combines with J gene TRBJ1-5; a weak D match, TRBD1 (5 bases). Trimming cost V 6 bases and J 0 bases, with 6 bases left between them. The CDR3 is 13 amino acids. Per the germline V gene, CDR1 is LNHDA and CDR2 is SQIVND (reference sequence). The CDR3 DNA is TGTGCCAGTAGCAGGGATAGCAATCAGCCCCAGCATTTT. Translated, it gives CASSRDSNQPQHF.

This clone was seen only a few times. Here the CDR3 DNA reads TGCGCCAGCAGCCAAGTGTTTAAAGAAGGAGGAACGGAGACCCAGTACTTC. Translated: CASSQVFKEGGTETQYF. J is TRBJ2-5 and V is TRBV4-3; D might be TRBD2 (5 bases). In germline, CDR1 is LGHNA, CDR2 YSLEER. V dropped 1 base and J dropped 5 bases, with 20 bases sitting between them. The CDR3 runs 17 residues.

The chain carries TRBV27 and TRBJ2-1; unclear D gene. The V gene's germline CDR1 is MNHEY and CDR2 SMNVEV (reference sequence). The V end lost 1 base, the J end lost 4 bases, and 14 bases lay between the germline ends. The CDR3 consists of 16 residues. The CDR3 region has the DNA TGTGCCAGCAGTTTATTGTCAGGTTCCCTTTACAATGAGCAGTTCTTC. Amino acid sequence: CASSLLSGSLYNEQFF.

This clone has just a few counts. This chain connects TRBV2 to TRBJ2-3; 8 bases agree with TRBD2. CDR1 SNHLY and CDR2 FYNNEI come from the germline V gene. The junction had 3 bases not matched to a gene; V was cut back by 4 bases and J by 0 bases. The CDR3 loop spans 15 amino acids. DNA of the CDR3: TGTGCCAGCAGTGTTGAGCGGGGGAGCACAGATACGCAGTATTTT. This sequence encodes CASSVERGSTDTQYF.

The V call is TRBV19, the J call TRBJ1-3; no clear D gene. The CDR3 sequence is 15 residues long. The germline gives CDR1 LNHDA, CDR2 SQIVND (reference sequence). V lost 3 bases and J lost 4, with 13 bases in between. The CDR3 region is CASSIRPTLGNTIYF. In DNA form, the CDR3 reads TGTGCCAGTAGTATCCGCCCGACATTGGGAAACACCATATATTTT. The complete variable domain, with remaining parts taken from reference TRBV19 and TRBJ1-3, reads DGGITQSPKYLFRKEGQNVTLSCEQNLNHDAMYWYRQDPGQGLRLIYYSQIVNDFQKGDIAEGYSVSREKKESFPLTVTSAQKNPTAFYLCASSIRPTLGNTIYFGEGSWLTVV.

This clone appeared a few times. This chain links TRBV7-9 with TRBJ2-7; 7 bases agree with TRBD2. V gave up 0 bases and J gave up 7 bases; unmatched junction bases: 6. Germline assignment: CDR1 SEHNR and CDR2 FQNEAQ (reference sequence). There are 14 residues in the CDR3. CDR3 in amino acids: CASSLAGGPREQYF. The CDR3 region has the DNA TGTGCCAGCAGCTTAGCGGGAGGGCCTCGTGAGCAGTACTTC.

The chain joins TRBV5-1 to TRBJ2-5; maybe TRBD1 (6 bases). CDR1 is SGHRS, CDR2 YFSETQ, per germline. Trimming stripped 4 bases from V and 3 bases from J, with 13 bases between. The CDR3 spans 14 residues. The CDR3 coding sequence is TGCGCCAGCAGCAGACAACAGGGAAAAGAGACCCAGTACTTC. Residues: CASSRQQGKETQYF. Together with reference TRBV5-1 and TRBJ2-5, the CDR3 gives the full variable domain: KAGVTQTPRYLIKTRGQQVTLSCSPISGHRSVSWYQQTPGQGLQFLFEYFSETQRNKGNFPGRFSGRQFSNSRSEMNVSTLELGDSALYLCASSRQQGKETQYFGPGTRLLVL.

J is TRBJ2-1 and V is TRBV7-6; the match to TRBD1 covers 7 bases. V gave up 4 bases and J gave up 8 bases; unmatched junction bases: 5. Germline V gene lookup returns CDR1 SGHVS and CDR2 FNYEAQ. The CDR3 consists of 13 residues. The CDR3, as DNA: TGTGCCAGCAGCTCCTTGACAGGGTATGAGCAGTTCTTC. Protein product: CASSSLTGYEQFF. The variable domain in full, completed from reference TRBV7-6 and TRBJ2-1, reads GAGVSQSPRYKVTKRGQDVALRCDPISGHVSLYWYRQALGQGPEFLTYFNYEAQQDKSGLPNDRFSAERPEGSISTLTIQRTEQRDSAMYRCASSSLTGYEQFFGPGTRLTVL.

J is TRBJ2-1 and V is TRBV4-2; no reliable D call. The V and J ends lost 0 bases and 0 bases respectively, with 12 bases between them. The CDR3 has 17 residues. Germline values: CDR1 LGHNA, CDR2 YNFKEQ. The CDR3 DNA follows: TGTGCCAGCAGCCAAGAACTTAGCTTCTTCTCCTACAATGAGCAGTTCTTC. This encodes CASSQELSFFSYNEQFF.

V usage is TRBV5-4 and J usage is TRBJ1-2, with 9 bases aligning to TRBD1. Unmatched junction bases numbered 1, after V lost 4 bases and J lost 0 bases. The CDR3 length is 14 residues. Germline V lookup: CDR1 SGHNT, CDR2 YYREEE (reference sequence). The CDR3 bases are TGTGCCAGCAGCCGGGACAGGGCTAACTATGGCTACACCTTC. Residues: CASSRDRANYGYTF. Full variable domain (missing parts from reference TRBV5-4 and TRBJ1-2): ETGVTQSPTHLIKTRGQQVTLRCSSQSGHNTVSWYQQALGQGPQFIFQYYREEENGRGNFPPRFSGLQFPNYSSELNVNALELDDSALYLCASSRDRANYGYTFGSGTRLTVV.

To note about this clone: The germline gene is not matched at one end of the junction; a read error may be the cause. CDR3 DNA: TGTGCCAGCAGGCCAGACAGTTACAATGCGCAGTTCTTC. This translates into CASRPDSYNAQFF. The chain links TRBV27 to TRBJ2-1, with a possible D match to TRBD1 (5 bases). This CDR3 contains 13 residues. Germline V gives CDR1 MNHEY, CDR2 SMNVEV (reference sequence).

In this sample, this clone turned up a few times. J is TRBJ2-7 and V is TRBV29-1; 8 bases fit TRBD2. J gave up 2 bases and V 5 bases, and 14 bases lay outside the gene matches. This CDR3 has 16 amino acids. Germline V gives CDR1 SQVTM, CDR2 ANQGSEA. The CDR3: CSVMKSLAGRTYEQYF. The CDR3 bases are TGCAGCGTTATGAAGTCCCTAGCGGGTAGAACCTACGAGCAGTACTTC.

The V and J genes are TRBV10-2 and TRBJ1-2; D may be TRBD1 (6 bases). The CDR3 length is 12 residues. V lost 3 bases, J lost 7 bases, and 9 bases lay in between. The germline gives CDR1 WSHSY, CDR2 SAAADI. CDR3 residues: CASSDVGGGYTF. The CDR3 bases are TGCGCCAGCAGTGATGTAGGGGGTGGCTACACCTTC.

This clone was found once. Within the sample, other DNA sequences also encode this same CDR3. This chain links TRBV30 with TRBJ2-2; no clear D gene. This CDR3 spans 13 amino acids. Germline V CDR1 and CDR2: GTSNPN, SVGIG (reference sequence). Deletions cut 0 bases from V and 3 bases from J, with 5 bases between. DNA of the CDR3: TGTGCCTGGAGTGTAGGAGACACCGGGGAGCTGTTTTTT. The encoded protein is CAWSVGDTGELFF.